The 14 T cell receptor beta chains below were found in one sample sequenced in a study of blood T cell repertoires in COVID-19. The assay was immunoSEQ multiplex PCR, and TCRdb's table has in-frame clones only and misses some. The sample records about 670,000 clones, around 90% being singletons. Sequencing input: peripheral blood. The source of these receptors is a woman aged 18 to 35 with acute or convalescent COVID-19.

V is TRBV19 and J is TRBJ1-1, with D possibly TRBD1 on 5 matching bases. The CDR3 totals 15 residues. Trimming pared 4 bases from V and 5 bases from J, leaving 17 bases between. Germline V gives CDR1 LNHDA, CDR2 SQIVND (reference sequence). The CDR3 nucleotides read TGTGCCAGTAGTACGGGGGACGGGAGCGGAACTGAAGCTTTCTTT. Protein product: CASSTGDGSGTEAFF.

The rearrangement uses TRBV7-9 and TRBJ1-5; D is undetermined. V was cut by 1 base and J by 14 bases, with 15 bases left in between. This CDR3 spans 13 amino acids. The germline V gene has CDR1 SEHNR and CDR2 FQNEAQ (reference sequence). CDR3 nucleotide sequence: TGTGCCAGCAGCTTAGAAAGTAAAGGAGTGAAGCATTTT. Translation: CASSLESKGVKHF.

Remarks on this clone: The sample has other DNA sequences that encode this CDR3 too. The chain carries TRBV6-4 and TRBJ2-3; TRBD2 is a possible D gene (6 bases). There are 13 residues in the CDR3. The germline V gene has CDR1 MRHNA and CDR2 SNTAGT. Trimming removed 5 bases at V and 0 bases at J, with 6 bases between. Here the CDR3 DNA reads TGTGCCAGCAGTCGGGGGAGCACAGATACGCAGTATTTT. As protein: CASSRGSTDTQYF.

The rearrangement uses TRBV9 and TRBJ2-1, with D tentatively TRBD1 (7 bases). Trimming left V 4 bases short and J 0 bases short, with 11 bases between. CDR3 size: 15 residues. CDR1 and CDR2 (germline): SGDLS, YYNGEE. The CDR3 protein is CASSSQGGSYNEQFF. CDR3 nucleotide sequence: TGTGCCAGCAGCTCCCAGGGGGGCTCCTACAATGAGCAGTTCTTC.

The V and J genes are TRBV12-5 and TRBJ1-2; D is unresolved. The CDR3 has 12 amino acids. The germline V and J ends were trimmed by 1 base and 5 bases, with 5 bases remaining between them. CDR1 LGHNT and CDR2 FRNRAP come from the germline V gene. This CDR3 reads CASGLGIYGYTF. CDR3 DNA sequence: TGTGCTAGTGGTTTGGGTATATATGGCTACACCTTC.

The CDR3 coding sequence is TGTGCCAGCAGCACGAGGGGGCTAGACACAGATACGCAGTATTTT. It specifies CASSTRGLDTDTQYF. The chain recombines TRBV7-2 with TRBJ2-3; 7 bases match TRBD1. This CDR3 is built from 15 residues. The V gene's germline CDR1 is SGHTA and CDR2 FQGNSA. V lost 5 bases and J lost 2; bases outside the gene matches: 7.

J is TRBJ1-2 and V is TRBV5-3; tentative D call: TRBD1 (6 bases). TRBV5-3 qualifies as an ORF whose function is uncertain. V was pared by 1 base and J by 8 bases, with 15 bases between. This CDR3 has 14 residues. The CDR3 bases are TGTGCCAGAAGCTTGAGGGACAACTCGGGGGGCTACACCTTC. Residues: CARSLRDNSGGYTF.

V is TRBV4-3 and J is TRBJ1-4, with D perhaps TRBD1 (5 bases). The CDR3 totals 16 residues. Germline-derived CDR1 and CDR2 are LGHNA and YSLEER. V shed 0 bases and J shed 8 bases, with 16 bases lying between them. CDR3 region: CASSQEVSGFGEKLFF. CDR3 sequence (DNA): TGCGCCAGCAGCCAAGAGGTCTCAGGGTTCGGCGAAAAACTGTTTTTT.

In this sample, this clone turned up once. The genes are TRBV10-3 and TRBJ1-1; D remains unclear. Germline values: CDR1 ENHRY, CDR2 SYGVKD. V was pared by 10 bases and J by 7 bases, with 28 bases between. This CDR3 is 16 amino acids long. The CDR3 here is CATKDGLTGSALEAFF. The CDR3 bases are TGTGCCACCAAAGATGGACTGACTGGGTCAGCCCTTGAAGCTTTCTTT.

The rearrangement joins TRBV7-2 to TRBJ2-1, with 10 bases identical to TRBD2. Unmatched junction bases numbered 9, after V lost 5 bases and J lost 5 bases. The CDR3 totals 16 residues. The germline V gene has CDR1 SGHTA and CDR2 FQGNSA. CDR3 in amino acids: CASSPVPAGGNNEQFF. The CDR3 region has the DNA TGTGCCAGCAGCCCGGTCCCAGCGGGGGGGAACAATGAGCAGTTCTTC.

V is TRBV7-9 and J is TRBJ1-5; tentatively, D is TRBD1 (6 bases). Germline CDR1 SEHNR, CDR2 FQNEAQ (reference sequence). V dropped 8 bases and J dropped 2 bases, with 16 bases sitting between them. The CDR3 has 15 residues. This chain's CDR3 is CASGAGALGNQPQHF. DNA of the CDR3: TGTGCCAGCGGGGCAGGGGCCTTGGGCAATCAGCCCCAGCATTTT.

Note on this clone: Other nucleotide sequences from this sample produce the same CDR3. The CDR3 sequence is CASSPPGGVGTEAFF. The CDR3 DNA reads TGTGCCAGCTCACCACCGGGAGGGGTGGGCACTGAAGCTTTCTTT. The chain recombines TRBV18 with TRBJ1-1; TRBD1 might be the D (5 bases). The CDR3 has 15 residues. Germline-derived CDR1 and CDR2 are KGHSH and LQKENI. V dropped 0 bases and J dropped 4 bases, with 12 bases sitting between them.

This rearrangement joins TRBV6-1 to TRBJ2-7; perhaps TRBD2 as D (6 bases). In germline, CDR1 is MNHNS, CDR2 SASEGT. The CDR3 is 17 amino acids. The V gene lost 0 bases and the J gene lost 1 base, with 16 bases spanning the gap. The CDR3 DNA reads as TGTGCCAGCAGTGAAGCCCTTGGAGGGTGGCTTTCCTACGAGCAGTACTTC. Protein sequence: CASSEALGGWLSYEQYF.

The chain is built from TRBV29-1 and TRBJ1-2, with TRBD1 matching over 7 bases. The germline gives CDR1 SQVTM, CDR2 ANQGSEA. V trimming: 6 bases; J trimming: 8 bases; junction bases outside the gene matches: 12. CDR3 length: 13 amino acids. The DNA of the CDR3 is TGCAGCGTAAGGGACAGCTCCTATGACGGCTACACCTTC. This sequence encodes CSVRDSSYDGYTF. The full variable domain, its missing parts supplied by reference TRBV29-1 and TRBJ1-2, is SAVISQKPSRDICQRGTSLTIQCQVDSQVTMMFWYRQQPGQSLTLIATANQGSEATYESGFVIDKFPISRPNLTFSTLTVSNMSPEDSSIYLCSVRDSSYDGYTFGSGTRLTVV.